These 26 T cell receptor beta chains originate from one sample sequenced in a study of blood T cell repertoires in COVID-19. Clones were read by immunoSEQ multiplex PCR, and TCRdb kept only the in-frame ones, dropping some. The data show 250,000 to 300,000 clones, about four fifths seen once. The source material was PBMCs or T cells enriched from blood (not recorded which). Receptor source: a man aged 50 to 60 who had recovered from COVID-19.

V gene TRBV21-1 combines with J gene TRBJ1-2. TRBV21-1 is a pseudogene locus. This CDR3 has 13 residues. CDR3 protein: CASSKATAYGYTF. CDR3 DNA: TGTGCCAGCAGCAAAGCGACTGCTTATGGCTACACCTTC.

This rearrangement joins TRBV7-2 to TRBJ2-3, with unresolved D. CDR3 length: 14 residues. Germline V CDR1 and CDR2: SGHTA, FQGNSA. The germline V and J ends were trimmed by 2 bases and 1 base, with 7 bases remaining between them. In nucleotides, the CDR3 is TGTGCCAGCAGCTTATCCCCCGGCACAGATACGCAGTATTTT. Its protein product is CASSLSPGTDTQYF. The entire variable domain, with the rest obtained from reference TRBV7-2 and TRBJ2-3, is as follows: GAGVSQSPSNKVTEKGKDVELRCDPISGHTALYWYRQSLGQGLEFLIYFQGNSAPDKSGLPSDRFSAERTGGSVSTLTIQRTQQEDSAVYLCASSLSPGTDTQYFGPGTRLTVL.

The chain links TRBV11-2 to TRBJ2-3; D uncertain. Germline values: CDR1 SGHAT, CDR2 FQNNGV. V shed 5 bases and J shed 2 bases, with 11 bases lying between them. The CDR3 is 14 amino acids. CDR3 loop: CASSIVTYTDTQYF. The CDR3 coding sequence is TGTGCCAGCAGCATAGTTACCTACACAGATACGCAGTATTTT.

The rearrangement joins TRBV3-1 (or the pseudogene TRBV3-2) to TRBJ1-2, with 11 bases that match TRBD1. CDR3 length equals 14 residues. J lost 10 bases, V lost 3 bases, and 7 bases had no gene match. Per germline, CDR1 LGHDT and CDR2 YNNKEL (reference sequence). The CDR3 here is CASSHNRDRGIYTF. CDR3 coding DNA: TGTGCCAGCAGCCATAACCGGGACAGGGGGATCTACACCTTC.

The chain joins TRBV6-4 to TRBJ1-2; possibly TRBD1 for D (6 bases). V was pared by 6 bases and J by 2 bases, with 10 bases between. Germline V gives CDR1 MRHNA, CDR2 SNTAGT. The CDR3 is 13 amino acids. This chain's CDR3 is CASSADRNYGYTF. For the CDR3, the DNA is TGTGCCAGCAGCGCGGACAGAAACTATGGCTACACCTTC.

This rearrangement joins TRBV2 to TRBJ1-6; possible D gene TRBD1, 6 bases. The CDR3 spans 14 residues. Between the trimmed V and J ends, which lost 7 bases and 7 bases, there was a span of 14 bases. The germline CDR1 and CDR2 sequences are SNHLY and FYNNEI. CDR3 in amino acids: CASKRRQGNSPLHF. In nucleotides, the CDR3 is TGTGCCAGCAAGAGGCGGCAGGGGAATTCACCCCTCCACTTT.

This clone was observed a single time. This chain links TRBV4-1 with TRBJ1-6, with D unclear. Germline V gene sequence: CDR1 MGHRA, CDR2 YSYEKL. Trimming pared 0 bases from V and 7 bases from J, leaving 10 bases between. This CDR3 comprises 15 residues. Written as DNA, the CDR3 is TGCGCCAGCAGCCAAGACCCCTATCCGAATTCACCCCTCCACTTT. Its translation: CASSQDPYPNSPLHF.

Turning to this clone: One end of the junction is discordant with germline, which a read error may explain. This sequence joins TRBV18 and TRBJ2-7; D might be TRBD1 (6 bases). Germline-derived CDR1 and CDR2 are KGHSH and LQKENI. The CDR3 length is 12 residues. The CDR3 nucleotides are TGTGCCAGCTCACCACTCCAGGGGAATCCGGCCTTC. Translation: CASSPLQGNPAF.

The V call is TRBV18, the J call TRBJ2-7, with TRBD2 matching over 10 bases. The ends lost 4 bases at V and 0 bases at J; junction bases unmatched: 3. The CDR3 consists of 15 residues. In germline, CDR1 is KGHSH, CDR2 LQKENI. The CDR3 reads CASSRSSGSSYEQYF. The CDR3 nucleotides read TGTGCCAGCTCACGGTCTAGCGGGAGCTCCTACGAGCAGTACTTC.

V and J are TRBV7-2 and TRBJ2-1; 12 bases are a match to TRBD2. The V gene's germline CDR1 is SGHTA and CDR2 FQGNSA. V shed 5 bases, J shed 1 base, and the junction held 6 bases outside the gene matches. There are 17 residues in the CDR3. CDR3 region: CASSQTSGGWSYNEQFF. The DNA of the CDR3 is TGTGCCAGCAGCCAGACTAGCGGGGGTTGGTCCTACAATGAGCAGTTCTTC.

This clone was recorded only once. The chain links TRBV11-2 to TRBJ1-6, with unresolved D. Trimming left V 6 bases short and J 7 bases short, with 13 bases between. The length of the CDR3 is 14 residues. CDR1 is SGHAT, CDR2 FQNNGV, per germline. This CDR3 reads CASSIDSGNSPLHF. The DNA for the CDR3 is TGTGCCAGCAGTATCGACTCGGGGAATTCACCCCTCCACTTT.

The chain recombines TRBV5-4 with TRBJ1-6; 11 bases align to TRBD1. The germline V gene encodes CDR1 SGHNT and CDR2 YYREEE (reference sequence). The length of the CDR3 is 16 residues. V dropped 3 bases and J dropped 8; count of bases not matched to a gene: 7. The CDR3 here is CASSSRAGQGDSPLHF. Written as DNA, the CDR3 is TGTGCCAGCAGCTCCCGAGCGGGACAGGGGGATTCACCCCTCCACTTT.

This clone was counted a single time. The chain recombines TRBV5-1 with TRBJ1-1; D gene unclear. The V gene's germline CDR1 is SGHRS and CDR2 YFSETQ. The V gene lost 1 base and the J gene lost 4 bases, with 11 bases spanning the gap. The CDR3 extends over 14 amino acids. The chain's CDR3 is CASSLNRAGTEAFF. The CDR3 bases are TGCGCCAGCAGCTTGAATAGGGCGGGCACTGAAGCTTTCTTT.

The chain is built from TRBV6-1 and TRBJ2-5; 12 nucleotides match TRBD2. The CDR3 covers 16 residues. With V trimmed by 2 bases and J by 2 bases, 3 bases remained unmatched. The germline V gene has CDR1 MNHNS and CDR2 SASEGT. As DNA, the CDR3 is TGTGCCAGCAGTGAAATACTAGCGGGGGGACAAGAGACCCAGTACTTC. Translating gives CASSEILAGGQETQYF.

This chain links TRBV11-3 with TRBJ2-2; D perhaps matches TRBD1 (6 bases). The V gene's germline CDR1 is SGHNT and CDR2 YENEEA. CDR3 size: 15 residues. Trimming stripped 1 base from V and 3 bases from J, with 9 bases between. The CDR3 loop is CASSLGGLYTGELFF. The CDR3 nucleotides are TGTGCCAGCAGCTTAGGGGGGCTGTACACCGGGGAGCTGTTTTTT.

This clone was seen once. The V gene is TRBV5-1, the J gene TRBJ1-2, with D possibly TRBD1 on 5 matching bases. Germline assignment: CDR1 SGHRS and CDR2 YFSETQ. This CDR3 has 15 residues. V was trimmed by 4 bases and J by 4 bases, leaving 17 bases between them. The CDR3 nucleotides read TGCGCCAGCAGCGGTCGCGCAGGGATGATCTATGGCTACACCTTC. Protein product: CASSGRAGMIYGYTF.

The V and J genes are TRBV27 and TRBJ1-5; a possible D gene is TRBD1 (5 bases). V was pared by 2 bases and J by 7 bases, with 15 bases between. CDR1 is MNHEY and CDR2 is SMNVEV in the germline V gene (reference sequence). The CDR3 length is 15 residues. The CDR3 sequence is CASSLRGRDRQPQHF. DNA of the CDR3: TGTGCCAGCAGTTTAAGAGGGAGGGACCGGCAGCCCCAGCATTTT.

V gene TRBV21-1 combines with J gene TRBJ2-7; TRBD1 is the table's D call and was not checked against the DNA. TRBV21-1 represents a pseudogene. This CDR3 contains 12 residues. Here the CDR3 reads CAVLGRSGEQYF. CDR3 in DNA: TGTGCCGTCCTAGGCCGTTCAGGGGAGCAGTACTTC.

V and J are TRBV7-2 and TRBJ2-7; 8 bases fit TRBD2. The CDR3 spans 14 residues. Germline V gene lookup returns CDR1 SGHTA and CDR2 FQGNSA. V lost 8 bases, J lost 2 bases, and 8 bases stayed unmatched. The CDR3 bases are TGTGCCAGCCATTGGGTAGCGGGGACCTACGAGCAGTACTTC. Its translation is CASHWVAGTYEQYF.

The genes are TRBV27 and TRBJ1-4; TRBD1 is a possible D gene (5 bases). V was trimmed by 5 bases and J by 4 bases, leaving 17 bases between them. This CDR3 region has 16 residues. In germline, CDR1 is MNHEY, CDR2 SMNVEV (reference sequence). CDR3 in amino acids: CASSPRRGQLNEKLFF. The DNA for the CDR3 is TGTGCCAGCAGTCCCCGGCGGGGCCAACTTAATGAAAAACTGTTTTTT.

The chain uses TRBV11-3 and TRBJ2-1; the match to TRBD2 covers 11 bases. There are 19 residues in the CDR3. Unmatched junction bases numbered 11, after V lost 4 bases and J lost 0 bases. CDR1 SGHNT and CDR2 YENEEA come from the germline V gene. In DNA form, the CDR3 reads TGTGCCAGCAGCTCCCGTGATAGCGGGGGGGCCAACTCCTACAATGAGCAGTTCTTC. Its translation: CASSSRDSGGANSYNEQFF.

This clone was detected only a few times. The V and J genes are TRBV10-3 and TRBJ1-2; 12 positions agree with TRBD1. There are 13 residues in the CDR3. CDR1 is ENHRY and CDR2 is SYGVKD in the germline V gene. V lost 4 bases and J lost 8; bases outside the gene matches: 2. The CDR3 DNA reads TGTGCCATCAGTGGGGACAGGGGGCTCGGCTACACCTTC. It translates to CAISGDRGLGYTF.

The chain carries TRBV10-3 and TRBJ1-6; D call uncertain. The CDR3 length is 14 residues. Germline loops: CDR1 ENHRY, CDR2 SYGVKD. The V end lost 3 bases, the J end lost 4 bases, and 7 bases lay between the germline ends. The CDR3: CAISESGYNSPLHF. The CDR3 DNA reads as TGTGCCATCAGTGAATCAGGTTATAATTCACCCCTCCACTTT.

The rearrangement uses TRBV11-3 and TRBJ2-7, with 7 bases fitting TRBD1. Trimming at V came to 5 bases and at J to 0 bases, leaving 7 bases not matched to a gene. CDR1 and CDR2 (germline): SGHNT, YENEEA. CDR3 length: 15 amino acids. The CDR3 loop is CASSVTGVYSYEQYF. For the CDR3, the DNA is TGTGCCAGCAGCGTCACAGGGGTCTACTCCTACGAGCAGTACTTC.

The gene calls are TRBV5-5 and TRBJ1-2; 8 bases agree with TRBD1. The CDR3 length is 14 residues. Germline CDR1 SGHKS, CDR2 YYEKEE (reference sequence). Losses at the gene ends were 2 bases for V and 4 bases for J; bases not matched to a gene: 4. The CDR3 coding sequence is TGTGCCAGCAGCTTCCAGGGGGCGGGCTATGGCTACACCTTC. Its protein is CASSFQGAGYGYTF.

The rearrangement uses TRBV11-2 and TRBJ1-5; D is perhaps TRBD1 (6 bases). This CDR3 spans 16 amino acids. Trimming cost V 3 bases and J 4 bases, with 16 bases left between them. Germline CDR1 is SGHAT and CDR2 is FQNNGV. Here the CDR3 DNA reads TGTGCCAGCAGCTTGGGGGGGGCAGCGGTAAATCAGCCCCAGCATTTT. Protein: CASSLGGAAVNQPQHF. The full variable domain, rest sourced from reference TRBV11-2 and TRBJ1-5, is EAGVAQSPRYKIIEKRQSVAFWCNPISGHATLYWYQQILGQGPKLLIQFQNNGVVDDSQLPKDRFSAERLKGVDSTLKIQPAKLEDSAVYLCASSLGGAAVNQPQHFGDGTRLSIL.